This T cell receptor beta chain comes out of a study of cytomegalovirus exposure and HLA in healthy donors (dated by TCRdb to the late 2010s). Regarding the complete study: A later analysis indicated that the 120 validation repertoires were generated on the platform also employed for the 700 or so repertoires of the first cohort. To predict cytomegalovirus infection status, the study brought together high-throughput TCR immunosequencing, statistical association of individual TCRs with disease status, and machine learning. The study was designed to test whether signatures of past pathogen exposure could be identified by cataloging public T cell receptors. Besides the first cohort of 666 subjects, a separate validation cohort made up of roughly 120 different subjects was used. Results and caveats for the whole study, not just this receptor: The authors suggested that the approach could potentially be extended to other disease states and immunological phenotypes. Most TCR sequences were seen in very few donors, while some public TCRs were found in many individuals. The study gave a list of 150 to 200 TCR beta chains associated with cytomegalovirus. The classifier was reported to diagnose cytomegalovirus status with high specificity and sensitivity in both the original cohort and the validation cohort. In a later analysis, TCRs clustered in the first cohort were found to also tend to co-occur in the roughly 130 validation repertoires, with around 94% of cluster scores above 0. Three of the identified cytomegalovirus-associated TCR beta chains were confirmed in vitro to be specific for cytomegalovirus antigens. A later analysis lacked HLA typing for the validation cohort, so it scored co-occurrence in that cohort across all 110 or so repertoires.

Separate from the approximately 670-subject first cohort, the validation cohort of 120 subjects was the group to which the donors belonged. Library creation used the immunoSEQ multiplex PCR assay. The original methods were these. A statistical classification framework was built for diagnosing cytomegalovirus status from the catalog of TCR beta chain sequences. TCRdb's version of the immuneACCESS table is confined to in-frame rearrangements and falls short of the full clone set. An unresolved V gene accounts for under half of the shortfall where checked; the remainder is of unknown origin. The DNA gave D and trimming, while V, J and clone size come from that table. Here the sample has hundreds of thousands of clones; over 75% occur a single time. The leading ten clones occupy 1.5% to 2.5% of the sample. About this clone itself: Its antigen target is currently unknown. Base qualities are not recorded, but no much larger clone differs from it by a single base.

Counted from cysteine to phenylalanine, this CDR3 has 14 amino acids. The entry retains the CDR3 DNA only, 42 bases that are in frame from base 1. CDR1 and CDR2, looked up from the germline V gene, are SGHVS and FQNEAQ. V is shortened by 2 bases, J by 4 bases, and the region joining them spans 8 bases. The TCR was taken from a young woman in good health and CMV-seropositive. Sequenced material: PBMCs. The sequence joins TRBV7-8 to TRBJ1-4; the D gene assignment is ambiguous. The DNA is as follows: TGTGCCAGCAGCTTAAAGAGATTTAATGAAAAACTGTTTTTT. Translated, this is CASSLKRFNEKLFF.